A single sample is the source of the 18 T cell receptor beta chains below, sequenced in a study of vaccination and CD4 T cells after COVID-19. Once obtained from cultured CD4+ T cells, the DNA was sequenced using the Oncomine TCR Beta short-read assay. From the PCR reads, TCRdb called clonotypes with MiXCR, one entry per CDR3 protein. The profile shows some 11,000 distinct CDR3 sequences, around 30% of them singletons. For these receptors, no antigen is known. Treatment specified: roughly nine-day PBMC culture with coronavirus spike peptide pools or control peptides (ViraFEST assay). Material for sequencing was cultured CD4+ T cells from blood. These receptors originate from a human donor with COVID-19.

This sequence joins TRBV5-1 and TRBJ2-7, with TRBD1 matching 8 bases. Losses at the gene ends were 5 bases for V and 4 bases for J; bases not matched to a gene: 8. CDR3 length: 14 residues. Germline V gives CDR1 SGHRS, CDR2 YFSETQ. CDR3 loop: CASSGTGGLYEQYF. The CDR3 region has the DNA TGCGCCAGCAGTGGGACAGGAGGGTTATACGAGCAGTACTTC.

V is TRBV5-1 and J is TRBJ2-2; the D gene is possibly TRBD1 (6 bases). The CDR3 sequence is 14 residues long. Trimming shortened V by 4 bases and J by 2 bases, and 9 bases separated the two germline ends. Germline V gene lookup returns CDR1 SGHRS and CDR2 YFSETQ. The CDR3 DNA follows: TGCGCCAGCAGCACAGGGCAAAACACCGGGGAGCTGTTTTTT. It codes for CASSTGQNTGELFF. The variable domain in full, completed from reference TRBV5-1 and TRBJ2-2, reads KAGVTQTPRYLIKTRGQQVTLSCSPISGHRSVSWYQQTPGQGLQFLFEYFSETQRNKGNFPGRFSGRQFSNSRSEMNVSTLELGDSALYLCASSTGQNTGELFFGEGSRLTVL.

This rearrangement joins TRBV24-1 to TRBJ2-5, with TRBD2 identical over 9 bases. The CDR3 runs to 17 residues. Germline CDR1 and CDR2: KGHDR and SFDVKD. The V and J ends lost 4 bases and 3 bases, in that order; junction bases with no gene match: 11. CDR3 sequence: CATSDTKTGTSKETQYF. CDR3 in DNA: TGTGCCACCAGTGACACGAAAACCGGGACTAGCAAAGAGACCCAGTACTTC.

The chain recombines TRBV20-1 with TRBJ2-5; 9 bases map to TRBD1. Per germline, CDR1 DFQATT and CDR2 SNEGSKA (reference sequence). CDR3 length: 13 residues. V was clipped by 6 bases and J by 5 bases; unmatched bases: 7. CDR3: CSAAWTGVETQYF. Written as DNA, the CDR3 is TGCAGTGCCGCTTGGACAGGGGTTGAGACCCAGTACTTC.

The chain recombines TRBV7-9 with TRBJ1-5, with TRBD1 matching 9 bases. V shed 4 bases and J 6 bases; nucleotides not matched to a gene: 4. CDR3 length: 14 amino acids. CDR1 SEHNR and CDR2 FQNEAQ come from the germline V gene (reference sequence). CDR3 sequence reads: CASSSGTGSQPQHF. In DNA form, the CDR3 reads TGTGCCAGCAGCTCGGGGACAGGGAGTCAGCCCCAGCATTTT.

The chain joins TRBV28 to TRBJ2-6; unclear D gene. Germline V gene data show CDR1 as MDHEN and CDR2 as SYDVKM. This CDR3 has 13 residues. Trimming took off 7 bases at V and 3 bases at J, with 7 bases between the two ends. The CDR3 protein is CASKAGGANVLTF. CDR3 coding DNA: TGTGCCAGCAAGGCAGGTGGGGCCAACGTCCTGACTTTC.

The chain uses TRBV6-2 or TRBV6-3 and TRBJ1-1; D gene unclear. The CDR3 is made up of 14 amino acids. Germline CDR1 reads MNHEY; CDR2 reads SVGEGT. The V and J ends lost 5 bases and 0 bases respectively, with 10 bases between them. As DNA, the CDR3 is TGTGCCAGCAGTACCCACAGAATGAACACTGAAGCTTTCTTT. It yields the protein CASSTHRMNTEAFF.

This chain connects TRBV5-1 to TRBJ1-6, with D possibly TRBD1 on 6 matching bases. The CDR3 spans 17 residues. The germline V gene encodes CDR1 SGHRS and CDR2 YFSETQ. V lost 4 bases and J 0 bases, leaving 14 bases between the germline ends. CDR3 nucleotides: TGCGCCAGCAGCCCGTTAACAGGGAGCTCCTATAATTCACCCCTCCACTTT. Protein: CASSPLTGSSYNSPLHF.

This clonotype was counted between two and nine times. The rearrangement joins TRBV19 to TRBJ1-2, with D possibly being TRBD1 (5 bases). The CDR3 runs 14 residues. The V end lost 1 base, the J end lost 0 bases, and 6 bases lay between the germline ends. In germline, CDR1 is LNHDA, CDR2 SQIVND (reference sequence). The CDR3 sequence: CASSIGTSNYGYTF. Here the CDR3 DNA reads TGTGCCAGTAGTATAGGGACATCTAACTATGGCTACACCTTC.

In its sample, this clonotype is medium-sized. The chain joins TRBV7-9 to TRBJ1-6; D is undetermined. This CDR3 comprises 15 residues. CDR1 SEHNR and CDR2 FQNEAQ come from the germline V gene (reference sequence). V gave up 5 bases and J gave up 4 bases, with 12 bases separating them. Here the CDR3 reads CASSQAGMYNSPLHF. The CDR3, as DNA: TGTGCCAGCAGCCAGGCGGGGATGTATAATTCACCCCTCCACTTT.

The V gene is TRBV7-6, the J gene TRBJ1-1, with TRBD1 matching 7 bases. This CDR3 contains 14 residues. Germline assignment: CDR1 SGHVS and CDR2 FNYEAQ. With V trimmed by 1 base and J by 3 bases, 2 bases remained unmatched. CDR3: CASSLVTGDTEAFF. CDR3 nucleotide sequence: TGTGCCAGCAGCTTAGTTACAGGGGACACTGAAGCTTTCTTT.

The chain links TRBV5-6 to TRBJ1-2; unclear D gene. Germline lookup yields CDR1 SGHDT and CDR2 YYEEEE. The CDR3 has 13 amino acids. V gave up 0 bases and J gave up 0 bases, with 3 bases separating them. CDR3 in DNA: TGTGCCAGCAGCTTGGTAGCTAACTATGGCTACACCTTC. Translated, it gives CASSLVANYGYTF. Supplemented by reference TRBV5-6 and TRBJ1-2, the full variable domain reads DAGVTQSPTHLIKTRGQQVTLRCSPKSGHDTVSWYQQALGQGPQFIFQYYEEEERQRGNFPDRFSGHQFPNYSSELNVNALLLGDSALYLCASSLVANYGYTFGSGTRLTVV.

With respect to this clonotype: Without the conserved terminal phenylalanine or tryptophan, this CDR3 likely stems from a read error. This sequence joins TRBV20-1 and TRBJ1-2, with 9 bases lining up with TRBD1. Germline V gives CDR1 DFQATT, CDR2 SNEGSKA (reference sequence). The CDR3 spans 15 residues. V lost 0 bases and J lost 2; bases outside the gene matches: 4. CDR3 amino acids: CSARDGTGTNYGYTL. The CDR3 DNA reads TGCAGTGCTAGAGATGGGACAGGGACGAACTATGGCTACACCCTC.

This clonotype was seen a handful of times. The chain recombines TRBV20-1 with TRBJ1-6; 8 bases agree with TRBD1. V was clipped by 6 bases and J by 10 bases; unmatched bases: 8. Germline CDR1 is DFQATT and CDR2 is SNEGSKA (reference sequence). CDR3 size: 13 residues. The chain's CDR3 is CSAGGQGSSPLHF. The CDR3 DNA reads as TGCAGTGCCGGAGGACAGGGTAGCTCACCCCTCCACTTT.

This clonotype has just a few counts. This chain joins TRBV5-1 and TRBJ2-7; 8 positions match TRBD1. Germline CDR1 reads SGHRS; CDR2 reads YFSETQ. CDR3 length: 15 residues. V shed 5 bases, J shed 6 bases, and the junction held 13 bases outside the gene matches. The CDR3 nucleotides read TGCGCCAGCAGTTTGCGGACAGGGACCTCGGCCGAGCAGTACTTC. It is translated as CASSLRTGTSAEQYF.

V is TRBV5-4 and J is TRBJ1-2, with 8 bases that match TRBD1. Germline lookup yields CDR1 SGHNT and CDR2 YYREEE (reference sequence). Unmatched junction bases numbered 22, after V lost 1 base and J lost 2 bases. This CDR3 region has 21 residues. The chain's CDR3 is CASSLFRDRNLQGKKNYGYTF. In DNA, the CDR3 is TGTGCCAGCAGCTTGTTCCGGGACAGGAACCTCCAAGGAAAGAAGAACTATGGCTACACCTTC.

The rearrangement joins TRBV2 to TRBJ1-2; no reliable D call. The CDR3 contains 12 residues. With 5 bases removed from V and 1 base from J, the gap between germline ends came to 5 bases. CDR1 is SNHLY and CDR2 is FYNNEI in the germline V gene. The CDR3 DNA reads as TGTGCCAGCAGTACGGTTAACTATGGCTACACCTTC. This sequence encodes CASSTVNYGYTF. The complete variable domain, with remaining parts taken from reference TRBV2 and TRBJ1-2, reads EPEVTQTPSHQVTQMGQEVILRCVPISNHLYFYWYRQILGQKVEFLVSFYNNEISEKSEIFDDQFSVERPDGSNFTLKIRSTKLEDSAMYFCASSTVNYGYTFGSGTRLTVV.

The chain employs TRBV11-2 and TRBJ1-5, with 9 bases aligning to TRBD1. Looked up from germline, CDR1 is SGHAT and CDR2 is FQNNGV. This CDR3 is 15 amino acids long. J gave up 6 bases and V 3 bases, and 6 bases lay outside the gene matches. CDR3 loop: CASSLGQGKGQPQHF. In DNA form, the CDR3 reads TGTGCCAGCAGCTTGGGACAGGGTAAGGGTCAGCCCCAGCATTTT.